What follows are 27 T cell receptor beta chains derived from one specimen sequenced in a study of chemoradiotherapy in HPV16-positive cancers. The data were produced by immunoSEQ multiplex PCR, yet TCRdb's version contains in-frame clones alone and is incomplete. The sample shows about 68,000 clones, approximately 91% of them seen only once. This sample comprised blood, obtained from a patient who underwent chemoradiotherapy. The receptor source for this set is a human donor with HPV-associated anogenital cancer.

This chain connects TRBV7-6 to TRBJ1-2; D not resolved. Per the germline V gene, CDR1 is SGHVS and CDR2 is FNYEAQ. Trimming stripped 5 bases from V and 2 bases from J, with 9 bases between. This CDR3 contains 13 residues. The CDR3 loop reads CASSPRENYGYTF. The DNA for the CDR3 is TGTGCCAGCAGCCCCCGGGAGAACTATGGCTACACCTTC.

This clone was counted a single time. The chain is built from TRBV5-4 and TRBJ1-5, with D unresolved. The V end was cut by 0 bases, the J end by 5 bases, with 9 bases between. Germline values: CDR1 SGHNT, CDR2 YYREEE (reference sequence). The CDR3 runs 14 residues. The CDR3 DNA sequence: TGTGCCAGCAGCTTGGGGGGTCGGGATCAGCCCCAGCATTTT. Its translation is CASSLGGRDQPQHF.

The chain joins TRBV2 to TRBJ1-1; D ambiguous. Trimming cost V 4 bases and J 4 bases, with 10 bases left between them. Germline loops: CDR1 SNHLY, CDR2 FYNNEI. This CDR3 spans 13 amino acids. Here the CDR3 reads CASSVTRGTEAFF. The DNA of the CDR3 is TGTGCCAGCAGTGTGACCCGGGGCACTGAAGCTTTCTTT.

Concerning this clone: The junction departs from the called germline gene at one end, perhaps through a read error. The chain joins TRBV6-1 to TRBJ1-1, with D possibly being TRBD1 (5 bases). CDR1 is MNHNS, CDR2 SASEGT, per germline. The length of the CDR3 is 11 residues. The CDR3 nucleotides are TGTGCCAGCAGCGAAGGGGCTCAAGCTTTCTTT. Protein: CASSEGAQAFF.

Only one count was recorded for this clone. The V call is TRBV19, the J call TRBJ1-1; D gene ambiguous. Trimming removed 7 bases at V and 2 bases at J, with 11 bases between. The CDR3 extends over 13 amino acids. CDR1 LNHDA and CDR2 SQIVND come from the germline V gene (reference sequence). CDR3 DNA: TGTGCCAGTATTCGGGAGGGAAACACTGAAGCTTTCTTT. It is translated as CASIREGNTEAFF.

This chain joins TRBV28 and TRBJ1-1; D may be TRBD1 (6 bases). V was clipped by 6 bases and J by 3 bases, with 23 bases between them. Per the germline V gene, CDR1 is MDHEN and CDR2 is SYDVKM. The CDR3 runs 17 residues. For the CDR3, the DNA is TGTGCCAGCAGCCCAGGGGTGAGGGAGGATGAGCACACTGAAGCTTTCTTT. This encodes CASSPGVREDEHTEAFF.

The rearrangement links TRBV25-1 to TRBJ2-7; 8 positions match TRBD1. With 5 bases clipped from V and 5 bases from J, the junction kept 5 bases outside the gene matches. This CDR3 has 13 amino acids. Germline values: CDR1 MGHDK, CDR2 SYGVNS. The CDR3 sequence is CASSFDRGDEQYF. CDR3 bases: TGTGCCAGCAGTTTTGACAGGGGTGACGAGCAGTACTTC.

The chain links TRBV25-1 to TRBJ2-1; D remains ambiguous. The CDR3 has 14 amino acids. V was cut by 1 base and J by 8 bases, with 12 bases left in between. Germline CDR1 and CDR2: MGHDK and SYGVNS. The CDR3 sequence: CASSELALFDEQFF. As DNA, the CDR3 is TGTGCCAGCAGTGAATTGGCCCTATTCGATGAGCAGTTCTTC.

The V and J genes are TRBV19 and TRBJ2-7; the match to TRBD2 covers 9 bases. There are 13 residues in the CDR3. Germline CDR1 is LNHDA and CDR2 is SQIVND (reference sequence). The J segment lost 1 base and the V segment lost 8 bases, leaving 3 bases of the junction unmatched. CDR3 sequence (DNA): TGTGCCAGTTCTAGCGGGGCTTCCTACGAGCAGTACTTC. Its protein product is CASSSGASYEQYF. The full variable domain, in which reference TRBV19 and TRBJ2-7 provide the parts outside the CDR3, is DGGITQSPKYLFRKEGQNVTLSCEQNLNHDAMYWYRQDPGQGLRLIYYSQIVNDFQKGDIAEGYSVSREKKESFPLTVTSAQKNPTAFYLCASSSGASYEQYFGPGTRLTVT.

The chain links TRBV2 to TRBJ1-5; no clear D gene. CDR3 length: 15 residues. V was trimmed by 6 bases and J by 5 bases, leaving 17 bases between them. CDR1 is SNHLY and CDR2 is FYNNEI in the germline V gene. The CDR3 loop reads CASRDRTGGDQPQHF. CDR3 coding DNA: TGTGCCAGCAGAGATCGGACGGGCGGGGATCAGCCCCAGCATTTT.

The CDR3 loop reads CAWRAANSPLHF. The CDR3 region has the DNA TGTGCCTGGAGGGCAGCTAATTCACCCCTCCACTTT. The genes are TRBV30 and TRBJ1-6; D is unclear. This CDR3 spans 12 amino acids. Trimming stripped 3 bases from V and 6 bases from J, with 6 bases between. The germline CDR1 and CDR2 sequences are GTSNPN and SVGIG (reference sequence).

The chain recombines TRBV5-8 with TRBJ2-5; a possible D gene is TRBD1 (5 bases). The CDR3 sequence is 14 residues long. Trimming took off 2 bases at V and 5 bases at J, with 13 bases between the two ends. Germline V CDR1 and CDR2: SGHTS, YDEGEE. The CDR3 nucleotides read TGTGCCAGCAGCTTCTTTCAGGGTGTGGAGACCCAGTACTTC. This codes for CASSFFQGVETQYF. Variable domain in full (rest from reference TRBV5-8 and TRBJ2-5): EAGVTQSPTHLIKTRGQQATLRCSPISGHTSVYWYQQALGLGLQFLLWYDEGEERNRGNFPPRFSGRQFPNYSSELNVNALELEDSALYLCASSFFQGVETQYFGPGTRLLVL.

The chain employs TRBV11-2 and TRBJ1-4, with D unclear. The germline V gene encodes CDR1 SGHAT and CDR2 FQNNGV. V was shortened by 0 bases and J by 3 bases, with 8 bases between the two germline ends. The CDR3 has 15 residues. The CDR3 protein is CASSLDSGSNEKLFF. The DNA of the CDR3 is TGTGCCAGCAGCTTAGATTCGGGGTCTAATGAAAAACTGTTTTTT.

This chain joins TRBV14 and TRBJ2-7; TRBD2 is a possible D gene (5 bases). V lost 4 bases, J lost 5 bases, and 21 bases lay in between. This CDR3 region has 16 residues. Germline-derived CDR1 and CDR2 are SGHDN and FVKESK. The CDR3 loop reads CASSPERPGLTDEQYF. The CDR3 region has the DNA TGTGCCAGCAGCCCAGAGAGGCCGGGGTTAACGGACGAGCAGTACTTC. Full variable domain (remainder filled in from reference TRBV14 and TRBJ2-7): EAGVTQFPSHSVIEKGQTVTLRCDPISGHDNLYWYRRVMGKEIKFLLHFVKESKQDESGMPNNRFLAERTGGTYSTLKVQPAELEDSGVYFCASSPERPGLTDEQYFGPGTRLTVT.

This chain uses TRBV10-3 with TRBJ2-2; TRBD1 agrees at 9 bases. The ends lost 10 bases at V and 8 bases at J; junction bases unmatched: 5. The CDR3 has 12 amino acids. CDR1 and CDR2 from the germline V gene are ENHRY and SYGVKD. CDR3 residues: CASRTGDGELFF. DNA for the CDR3: TGTGCCAGCAGGACAGGGGATGGGGAGCTGTTTTTT.

The CDR3, as DNA: TGCGCCAGCAGCCCAAGCGGGACCAACTCTGGGGCCAACGTCCTGACTTTC. It translates to CASSPSGTNSGANVLTF. The chain is built from TRBV4-1 and TRBJ2-6, with 7 bases matching TRBD2. Germline lookup yields CDR1 MGHRA and CDR2 YSYEKL. This CDR3 comprises 17 residues. V gave up 4 bases and J gave up 0 bases; unmatched junction bases: 6.

This chain uses TRBV6-1 with TRBJ1-2; 7 bases line up with TRBD1. The CDR3 has 15 residues. Looked up from germline, CDR1 is MNHNS and CDR2 is SASEGT. V shed 7 bases and J 4 bases; nucleotides not matched to a gene: 12. For the CDR3, the DNA is TGTGCCAGCATTATAAGACAGGGAAGGGGCTATGGCTACACCTTC. This codes for CASIIRQGRGYGYTF.

V is TRBV19 and J is TRBJ1-5; D perhaps matches TRBD1 (5 bases). In germline, CDR1 is LNHDA, CDR2 SQIVND (reference sequence). The CDR3 has 16 amino acids. Trimming shortened V by 5 bases and J by 2 bases, and 16 bases separated the two germline ends. This CDR3 is CASSPTDGGGNQPQHF. The CDR3 coding sequence is TGTGCCAGTAGTCCAACAGATGGGGGGGGCAATCAGCCCCAGCATTTT.

The V and J genes are TRBV5-1 and TRBJ1-1, with D perhaps TRBD1 (5 bases). This CDR3 has 13 amino acids. Germline V gene sequence: CDR1 SGHRS, CDR2 YFSETQ. V lost 5 bases and J lost 0, with 8 bases in between. CDR3 bases: TGCGCCAGCAGGGGGGGAGTGAACACTGAAGCTTTCTTT. Translation: CASRGGVNTEAFF.

The genes are TRBV14 and TRBJ1-6; TRBD1 is a possible D gene (6 bases). The germline V and J ends were trimmed by 4 bases and 7 bases, with 17 bases remaining between them. Looked up from germline, CDR1 is SGHDN and CDR2 is FVKESK. CDR3 size: 16 residues. The CDR3 region has the DNA TGTGCCAGCAGCCTAGAACAGGGAGTATCAAATTCACCCCTCCACTTT. It translates to CASSLEQGVSNSPLHF.

This chain uses TRBV18 with TRBJ2-1; unclear D gene. Germline V gene data show CDR1 as KGHSH and CDR2 as LQKENI. The CDR3 runs to 14 residues. The V and J ends lost 4 bases and 2 bases respectively, with 9 bases between them. The CDR3 DNA reads TGTGCCAGCTCACGGGCTTATCCCTACAATGAGCAGTTCTTC. Amino acid sequence: CASSRAYPYNEQFF.

This clone was seen only once. The rearrangement joins TRBV5-1 to TRBJ2-7; D unclear. Germline V gene data show CDR1 as SGHRS and CDR2 as YFSETQ. The CDR3 has 14 residues. V was clipped by 0 bases and J by 3 bases, with 10 bases between them. For the CDR3, the DNA is TGCGCCAGCAGCTTGGTAGATTTTTTCTACGAGCAGTACTTC. Residues: CASSLVDFFYEQYF.

The J gene is TRBJ2-3, the V gene TRBV5-1, with 7 nucleotides matching TRBD1. Germline V gene data show CDR1 as SGHRS and CDR2 as YFSETQ. Trimming took 5 bases from V and 6 from J; bases not matched to a gene: 12. CDR3 size: 15 residues. The CDR3 spells CASSIGQAVGDTQYF. The CDR3 nucleotides are TGCGCCAGCAGTATTGGACAGGCCGTGGGTGATACGCAGTATTTT.

A note on this clone: This specimen includes other DNA sequences encoding the same CDR3. The V and J genes are TRBV7-9 and TRBJ2-3; no definite D call. V was pared by 2 bases and J by 0 bases, with 6 bases between. CDR1 is SEHNR, CDR2 FQNEAQ, per germline (reference sequence). The CDR3 sequence is 14 residues long. The CDR3 is CASSLSTSTDTQYF. The CDR3 bases are TGTGCCAGCAGCTTAAGCACTAGCACAGATACGCAGTATTTT.

CDR3: CASSPGGLAGKNTGELFF. In nucleotides, the CDR3 is TGTGCCAGCAGCCCCGGGGGACTAGCGGGGAAGAACACCGGGGAGCTGTTTTTT. J is TRBJ2-2 and V is TRBV11-3; 13 bases line up with TRBD2. The V gene end was trimmed by 5 bases and the J gene end by 1 base; junction bases not matched to a gene: 7. Germline V CDR1 and CDR2: SGHNT, YENEEA. The CDR3 runs to 18 residues.

The rearrangement joins TRBV19 to TRBJ1-5, with TRBD1 matching 8 bases. Germline trimming cut 5 bases from V and 9 bases from J; bases unmatched to any gene: 9. CDR1 and CDR2 from the germline V gene are LNHDA and SQIVND (reference sequence). The CDR3 runs to 14 residues. CDR3 sequence (DNA): TGTGCCAGTAGTGTGGACAGGGCCTCGTGGCCCCAGCATTTT. Amino acids: CASSVDRASWPQHF.

The V and J genes are TRBV6-1 and TRBJ1-2; D is unclear. The germline V and J ends were trimmed by 11 bases and 1 base, with 14 bases remaining between them. The CDR3 runs 13 residues. Germline CDR1 and CDR2: MNHNS and SASEGT. The DNA of the CDR3 is TGTGCCTGCGATGACGGGCTTAACTATGGCTACACCTTC. As protein: CACDDGLNYGYTF.